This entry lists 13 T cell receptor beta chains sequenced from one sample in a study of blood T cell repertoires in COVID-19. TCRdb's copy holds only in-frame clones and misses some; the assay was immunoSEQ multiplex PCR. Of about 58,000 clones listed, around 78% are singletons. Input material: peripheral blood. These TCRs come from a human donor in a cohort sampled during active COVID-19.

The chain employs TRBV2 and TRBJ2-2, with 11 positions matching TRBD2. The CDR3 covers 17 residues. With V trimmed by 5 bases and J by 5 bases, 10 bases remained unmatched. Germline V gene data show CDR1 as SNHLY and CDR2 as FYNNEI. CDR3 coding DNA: TGTGCCAGCAGTCACCCCACTAGCGGGGGTTGGACCGGGGAGCTGTTTTTT. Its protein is CASSHPTSGGWTGELFF.

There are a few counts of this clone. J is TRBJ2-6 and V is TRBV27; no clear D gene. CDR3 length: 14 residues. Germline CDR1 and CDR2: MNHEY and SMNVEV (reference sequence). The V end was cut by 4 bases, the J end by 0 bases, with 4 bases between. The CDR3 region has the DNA TGTGCCAGCAGTTCTTCCTCTGGGGCCAACGTCCTGACTTTC. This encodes CASSSSSGANVLTF. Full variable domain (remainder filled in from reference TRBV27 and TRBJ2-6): EAQVTQNPRYLITVTGKKLTVTCSQNMNHEYMSWYRQDPGLGLRQIYYSMNVEVTDKGDVPEGYKVSRKEKRNFPLILESPSPNQTSLYFCASSSSSGANVLTFGAGSRLTVL.

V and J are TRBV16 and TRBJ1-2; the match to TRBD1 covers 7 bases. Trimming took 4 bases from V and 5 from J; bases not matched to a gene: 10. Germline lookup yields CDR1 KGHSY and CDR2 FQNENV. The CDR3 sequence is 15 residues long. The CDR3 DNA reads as TGTGCCAGCAGCCCTGGGACAGTGTTAAAGTATGGCTACACCTTC. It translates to CASSPGTVLKYGYTF.

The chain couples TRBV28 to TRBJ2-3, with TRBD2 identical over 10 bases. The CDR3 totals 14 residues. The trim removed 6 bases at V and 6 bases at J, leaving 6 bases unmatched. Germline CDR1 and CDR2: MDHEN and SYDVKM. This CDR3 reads CASRAGGPGDTQYF. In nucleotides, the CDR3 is TGTGCCAGCAGAGCGGGAGGGCCGGGTGATACGCAGTATTTT.

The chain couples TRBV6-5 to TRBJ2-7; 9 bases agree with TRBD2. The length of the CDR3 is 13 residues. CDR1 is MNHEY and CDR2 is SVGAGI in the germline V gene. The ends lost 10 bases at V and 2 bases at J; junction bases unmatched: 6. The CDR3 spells CATLRGGAYEQYF. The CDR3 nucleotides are TGTGCCACCCTTCGCGGGGGGGCCTACGAGCAGTACTTC.

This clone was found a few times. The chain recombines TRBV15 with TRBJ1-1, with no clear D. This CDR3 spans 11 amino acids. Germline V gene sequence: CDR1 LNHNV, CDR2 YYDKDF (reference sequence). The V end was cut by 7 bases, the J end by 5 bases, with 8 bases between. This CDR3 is CATITGTEAFF. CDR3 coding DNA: TGTGCCACCATTACGGGTACTGAAGCTTTCTTT.

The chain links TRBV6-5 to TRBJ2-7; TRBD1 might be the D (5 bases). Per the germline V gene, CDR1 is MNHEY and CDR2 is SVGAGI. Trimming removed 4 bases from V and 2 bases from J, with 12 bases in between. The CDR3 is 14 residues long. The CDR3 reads CASSLAGSPYEQYF. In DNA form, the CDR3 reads TGTGCCAGCAGTTTGGCAGGGTCCCCCTACGAGCAGTACTTC.

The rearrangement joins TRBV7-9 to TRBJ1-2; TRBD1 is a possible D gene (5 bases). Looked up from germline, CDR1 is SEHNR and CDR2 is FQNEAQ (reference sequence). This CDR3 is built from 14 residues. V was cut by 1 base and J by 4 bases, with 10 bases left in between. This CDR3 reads CASSLVSDSYGYTF. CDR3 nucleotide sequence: TGTGCCAGCAGCTTAGTCTCTGACAGCTATGGCTACACCTTC.

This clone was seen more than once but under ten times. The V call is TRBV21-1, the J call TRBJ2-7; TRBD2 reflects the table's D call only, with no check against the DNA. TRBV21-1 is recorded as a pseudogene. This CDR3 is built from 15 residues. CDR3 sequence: CASSASIPIWTEQYF. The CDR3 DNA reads TGTGCCAGCAGCGCTAGCATTCCTATCTGGACCGAGCAGTACTTC.

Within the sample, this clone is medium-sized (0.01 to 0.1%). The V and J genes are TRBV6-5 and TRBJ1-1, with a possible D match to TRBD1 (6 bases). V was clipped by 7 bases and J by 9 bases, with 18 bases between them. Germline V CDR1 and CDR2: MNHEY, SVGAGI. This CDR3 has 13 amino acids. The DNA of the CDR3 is TGTGCCAGCAATCATCAGGGGAAAACCAAAGCTTTCTTT. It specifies CASNHQGKTKAFF.

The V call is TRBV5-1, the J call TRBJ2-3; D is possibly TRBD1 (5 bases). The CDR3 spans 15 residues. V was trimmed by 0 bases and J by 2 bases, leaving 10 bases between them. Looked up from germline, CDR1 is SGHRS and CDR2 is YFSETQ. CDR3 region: CASSLEGHSTDTQYF. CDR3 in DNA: TGCGCCAGCAGCTTGGAGGGGCACTCCACAGATACGCAGTATTTT.

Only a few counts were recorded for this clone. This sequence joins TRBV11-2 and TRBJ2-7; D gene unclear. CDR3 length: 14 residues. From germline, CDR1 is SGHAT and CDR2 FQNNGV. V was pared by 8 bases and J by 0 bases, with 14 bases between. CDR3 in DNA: TGTGCCAGCGGCCCCAACGTATTCTCCTACGAGCAGTACTTC. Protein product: CASGPNVFSYEQYF.

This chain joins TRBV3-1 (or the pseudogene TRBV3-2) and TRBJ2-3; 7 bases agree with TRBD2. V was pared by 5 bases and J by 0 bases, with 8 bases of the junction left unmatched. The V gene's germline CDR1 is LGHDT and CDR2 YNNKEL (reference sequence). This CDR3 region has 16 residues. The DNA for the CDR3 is TGTGCCAGCAGCAGGATGGGAGGGCTTAGCACAGATACGCAGTATTTT. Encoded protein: CASSRMGGLSTDTQYF.